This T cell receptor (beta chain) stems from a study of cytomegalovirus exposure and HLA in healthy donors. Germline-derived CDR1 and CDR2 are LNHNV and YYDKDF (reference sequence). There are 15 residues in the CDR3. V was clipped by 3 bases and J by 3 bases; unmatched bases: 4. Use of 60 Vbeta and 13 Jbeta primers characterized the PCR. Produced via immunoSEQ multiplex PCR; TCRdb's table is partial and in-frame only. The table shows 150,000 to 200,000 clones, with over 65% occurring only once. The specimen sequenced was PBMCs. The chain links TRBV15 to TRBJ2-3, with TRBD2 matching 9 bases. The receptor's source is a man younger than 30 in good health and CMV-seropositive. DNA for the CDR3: TGTGCCACCAGCAGGAGACTAGCGGAGACAGATACGCAGTATTTT. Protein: CATSRRLAETDTQYF.